Included here is one T cell receptor (beta chain) sequence, with context. Its antigen is not identified. The record originates from a study of graft-versus-host responses after intestinal transplantation. Looking at the study overall: Anti-thymocyte globulin induction was given to all recipients, followed by tacrolimus and steroids for around 3 years.

General observations from the study: Early after transplant, HvG clones declined as circulating GvH clones peaked.

The data were produced by immunoSEQ multiplex PCR, yet TCRdb's version contains in-frame clones alone and is incomplete. The sample has around 100,000 clones, around 92% seen once. Germline-derived CDR1 and CDR2 are MRHNA and SNTAGT. The CDR3 extends over 14 amino acids. Trimming stripped 8 bases from V and 0 bases from J, with 10 bases between. The material was unstimulated CD4+ T cells sorted from spleen or lymph node cells, obtained before transplant. The rearrangement uses TRBV6-4 and TRBJ2-2; D possibly corresponds to TRBD1 (6 bases). The sequence was obtained from a human donor who was the organ donor for an intestinal transplant. Here the CDR3 reads CASRGQTNTGELFF. For the CDR3, the DNA is TGTGCCAGCCGCGGACAGACGAACACCGGGGAGCTGTTTTTT.